Listed below are T cell receptor beta chains from one sample, sequenced in a study of lymphopenia after photon versus proton radiotherapy. Assay: immunoSEQ multiplex PCR; the TCRdb copy retains only in-frame clones and omits some. The sample yields 50,000 to 65,000 clones, around 87% seen once. This material consisted of peripheral blood, taken from a patient treated with proton-based radiotherapy. These receptors originate from a man older than 75 with esophageal cancer. The CDR3 runs from the conserved cysteine through the conserved F or W. A D gene is named only where the DNA matches it firmly. Clone size is given for some rows only: seen once, a few or many times, or a class if the clone is expanded.

V gene,D gene,clone size,J gene,CDR3 DNA,CDR3 protein
TRBV5-1,-,-,TRBJ2-2,TGCGCCAGCAGCTTCGGAGACACGACCGGGGAGCTGTTTTTT,CASSFGDTTGELFF
TRBV19,-,-,TRBJ2-2,TGTGCCAGTAGTATACCCCCCCGGCCAGGCGAACCCGGGGAGCTGTTTTTT,CASSIPPRPGEPGELFF
TRBV7-2,-,-,TRBJ2-7,TGTGCCAGCAGCCCCGTCCAAGGTGGGCAGTACTTC,CASSPVQGGQYF
TRBV6-6,-,-,TRBJ2-7,TGTGCCAGCAGTTACGTGTCTAGCATGTACGAGCAGTACTTC,CASSYVSSMYEQYF
TRBV10-3,TRBD1,-,TRBJ1-1,TGTGCCATCAGTGAGTCGAGGGGGCGGACGAACACTGAAGCTTTCTTT,CAISESRGRTNTEAFF
TRBV6-1,TRBD1,-,TRBJ1-5,TGTGCCAGCACCTCTACAGGGGGTGGCCAGCCCCAGCATTTT,CASTSTGGGQPQHF
TRBV7-2,-,-,TRBJ2-3,TGTGCCAGCAGCTTCCGTTCAGATACGCAGTATTTT,CASSFRSDTQYF
TRBV6-5,-,-,TRBJ2-7,TGTGCCAGCAGTTACGGGGGGAGAGCCTACGAGCAGTACTTC,CASSYGGRAYEQYF
TRBV11-2,TRBD2,once,TRBJ2-1,TGTGCCAGCAGCCCCGGTCGGGGGGTCCCCTACAATGAGCAGTTCTTC,CASSPGRGVPYNEQFF
TRBV29-1,-,-,TRBJ1-2,TGCAGCGTGGACGGAGACTATGGCTACACCTTC,CSVDGDYGYTF
TRBV30,-,-,TRBJ1-1,TGTGCCTGGAGTGGAAGAAACACTGAAGCTTTCTTT,CAWSGRNTEAFF
TRBV18,TRBD1,-,TRBJ2-7,TGTGCCAGCCAATGGGACAGAGAGGCCGAGCAGTACTTC,CASQWDREAEQYF
TRBV9,TRBD1,-,TRBJ2-3,TGTGCCAGCAGCGTGTGGGACAGGGAGACAGATACGCAGTATTTT,CASSVWDRETDTQYF
TRBV11-2,-,-,TRBJ2-7,TGTGCCAGCAGCAATGTGGGGTTCGAGCAGTACTTC,CASSNVGFEQYF
TRBV4-1,-,-,TRBJ1-2,TGTGCCAGCAGCACAGGGTCTGCCTATGGCTACACCTTC,CASSTGSAYGYTF
TRBV18,-,-,TRBJ1-1,TGTGCCAGCTCATCTTTGGAGCGGCGGAACACTGAAGCTTTCTTT,CASSSLERRNTEAFF
TRBV7-6,TRBD1,-,TRBJ2-5,TGTGCCAGCAGCACTCGTCGGACAGGGGGCTTGGAGGAGACCCAGTACTTC,CASSTRRTGGLEETQYF
TRBV7-2,TRBD2,-,TRBJ2-1,TGTGCCAGCAGCCGGGGGGGTAGCGTCAATGAGCAGTTCTTC,CASSRGGSVNEQFF
TRBV4-1,-,-,TRBJ1-6,TGCGCCAGCAGCAACACGAGGTGGTTTCAGCCGAGCTCCTATAATTCACCCCTCCACTTT,CASSNTRWFQPSSYNSPLHF
TRBV6-1,TRBD1,few,TRBJ1-1,TGTGCCAGCAGTGAACTCCGGGACAGAGGTTTCTTT,CASSELRDRGFF
TRBV5-5,TRBD1,-,TRBJ2-7,TGTGCCAGCAGCTTGTGGACAGGGAGCTACGAGCAGTACTTC,CASSLWTGSYEQYF
TRBV27,-,-,TRBJ2-1,TGTGCCAGCTCTGGGACGGGATCTACCTACAATGAGCAGTTCTTC,CASSGTGSTYNEQFF
TRBV7-6,TRBD2,-,TRBJ2-3,TGTGCCAGCAGCTACGGGGGGGCGGCAGATACGCAGTATTTT,CASSYGGAADTQYF
TRBV9,-,-,TRBJ1-4,TGTGCCAGCAGCCCCCTGGGAACTAATGAAAAACTGTTTTTT,CASSPLGTNEKLFF
TRBV5-6,-,-,TRBJ2-1,TGTGCCAGCAGCTTCCCGGGACTTAGTAGAGAGCAGTTCTTC,CASSFPGLSREQFF
TRBV15,-,-,TRBJ1-1,TGTGCCACAGCCCCAGGCCGGGAACCGAACACTGAAGCTTTCTTT,CATAPGREPNTEAFF